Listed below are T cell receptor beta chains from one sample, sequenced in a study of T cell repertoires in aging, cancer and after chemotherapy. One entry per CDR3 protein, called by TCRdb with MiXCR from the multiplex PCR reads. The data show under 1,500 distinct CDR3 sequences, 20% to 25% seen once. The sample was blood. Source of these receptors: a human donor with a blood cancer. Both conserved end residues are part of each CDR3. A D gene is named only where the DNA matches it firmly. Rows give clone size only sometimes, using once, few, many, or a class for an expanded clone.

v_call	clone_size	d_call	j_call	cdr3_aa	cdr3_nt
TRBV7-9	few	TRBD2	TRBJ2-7	CASSTQSGRAGEQYF	TGTGCCAGCAGCACACAGAGCGGGAGGGCCGGGGAGCAGTACTTC
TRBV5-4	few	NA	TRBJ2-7	CASSLAYSLEQYF	TGTGCCAGCAGCTTGGCATACAGCCTCGAGCAGTACTTC
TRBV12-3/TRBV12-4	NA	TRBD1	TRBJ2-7	CASRGTGGGYEQYF	TGTGCCAGCAGGGGGACAGGGGGCGGGTACGAGCAGTACTTC
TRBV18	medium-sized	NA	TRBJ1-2	CASSPEGNYGYTF	TGTGCCAGCTCACCGGAGGGAAACTATGGCTACACCTTC
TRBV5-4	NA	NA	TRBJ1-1	CASSQEELATEAFF	TGTGCCAGCAGCCAAGAGGAATTAGCTACTGAAGCTTTCTTT
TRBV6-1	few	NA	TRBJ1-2	CASSEKTGTGNYGYTF	TGTGCCAGCAGTGAAAAAACAGGGACGGGGAACTATGGCTACACCTTC
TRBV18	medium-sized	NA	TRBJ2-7	CASSPAFSSYEQYF	TGTGCCAGCTCACCAGCTTTCAGCTCCTACGAGCAGTACTTC
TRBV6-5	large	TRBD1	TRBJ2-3	CASSGQGDTQYF	TGTGCCAGCAGTGGACAGGGCGACACGCAGTATTTT
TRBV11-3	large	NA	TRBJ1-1	CASSLSGTEAFF	TGTGCCAGCAGCTTATCCGGAACTGAAGCTTTCTTT
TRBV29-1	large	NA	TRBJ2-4	CSVEDRGGKNIQYF	TGCAGCGTTGAGGATAGGGGTGGCAAAAACATTCAGTACTTC
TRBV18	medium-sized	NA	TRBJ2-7	CASSPTPGPYEQYF	TGTGCCAGCTCACCTACACCCGGACCCTACGAGCAGTACTTC
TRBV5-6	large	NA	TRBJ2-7	CASSLVSYEQYF	TGTGCCAGCAGCTTGGTTAGCTACGAGCAGTACTTC
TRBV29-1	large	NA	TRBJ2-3	CSVEDKGYRPEIQTDTQYF	TGCAGCGTTGAAGATAAGGGGTATCGTCCCGAGATACAAACAGATACGCAGTATTTT
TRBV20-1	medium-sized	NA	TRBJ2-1	CSARGRLTNEQFF	TGCAGTGCTAGGGGGAGACTAACCAATGAGCAGTTCTTC
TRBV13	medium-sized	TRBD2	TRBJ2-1	CASSFRSGTNPYNEQFF	TGTGCCAGCAGCTTCCGAAGTGGGACTAACCCCTACAATGAGCAGTTCTTC
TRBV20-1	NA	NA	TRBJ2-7	CSAIHGEQYF	TGCAGTGCTATCCACGGCGAGCAGTACTTC
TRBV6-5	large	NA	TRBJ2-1	CASSGTSPTYNEQFF	TGTGCCAGCAGCGGAACTAGTCCCACCTACAATGAGCAGTTCTTC
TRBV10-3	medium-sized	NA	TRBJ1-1	CAISEAPGTPPLNTEAFF	TGTGCCATCAGTGAGGCCCCCGGGACACCTCCCCTGAACACTGAAGCTTTCTTT
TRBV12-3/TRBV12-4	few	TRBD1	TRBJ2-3	CASSFWGQSTDTQYF	TGTGCCAGCAGTTTTTGGGGACAGAGCACAGATACGCAGTATTTT
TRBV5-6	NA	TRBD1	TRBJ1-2	CASRGGQGLSNYGYTF	TGCGCCAGCAGGGGAGGACAGGGGCTTTCAAACTATGGCTACACCTTC
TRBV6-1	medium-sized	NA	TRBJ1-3	CASTLLGNTIYF	TGTGCCAGCACCCTCTTGGGAAACACCATATATTTT
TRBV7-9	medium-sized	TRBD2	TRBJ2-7	CASSHPPAGADEQYF	TGTGCCAGCAGTCATCCCCCAGCGGGAGCAGACGAGCAGTACTTC
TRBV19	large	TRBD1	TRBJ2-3	CASSIGQGPYTDTQYF	TGTGCCAGTAGCATAGGACAGGGGCCCTACACAGATACGCAGTATTTT
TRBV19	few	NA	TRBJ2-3	CASSGIDTQYF	TGTGCCAGTAGCGGGATAGATACGCAGTATTTT
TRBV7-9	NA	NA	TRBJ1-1	CASSLGGGTNTEAFF	TGTGCCAGCAGCCTAGGCGGGGGGACGAACACTGAAGCTTTCTTT
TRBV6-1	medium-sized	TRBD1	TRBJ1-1	CASTEGRAGGRATEAFF	TGTGCCAGCACTGAAGGAAGGGCAGGGGGTAGAGCCACTGAAGCTTTCTTT
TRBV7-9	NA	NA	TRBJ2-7	CASSLDRLYEQYF	TGTGCCAGCAGTTTAGATCGGCTCTACGAGCAGTACTTC
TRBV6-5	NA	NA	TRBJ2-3	CASKVSRDTQYF	TGTGCCAGCAAAGTAAGCCGCGATACGCAGTATTTT